The 22 T cell receptor beta chains below all came from one sample that was sequenced in a study of cytomegalovirus exposure and HLA in healthy donors (dated by TCRdb to about 2017). Preparation of the library involved the immunoSEQ multiplex PCR assay. The multiplex PCR relied on a mix of 60 forward primers for TCR Vbeta segments and 13 reverse primers for TCR Jbeta segments. TCRdb mirrors the immuneACCESS table, restricted to in-frame sequences. Some clones are absent from its copies; in checked studies, under half trace to an unresolved V gene, and the reason for the others is unknown. The sample table lists fewer than 120,000 clones, approximately 78% of them with a count of one. The top ten constitute 1% to 1.5% of the sample. The sample comprised PBMCs. The receptor source for this set is a woman aged 25-40 years in good health and CMV-seronegative.

The chain is built from TRBV10-1 and TRBJ2-4, with 10 bases matching TRBD2. Looked up from germline, CDR1 is WNHNN and CDR2 is SYGVQD (reference sequence). V trimming: 5 bases; J trimming: 0 bases; junction bases outside the gene matches: 13. This CDR3 spans 19 amino acids. CDR3 DNA: TGCGCCAGCAGTCGACTAGCGGGCTTCTACTCGCTAGCCAAAAACATTCAGTACTTC. Its translation is CASSRLAGFYSLAKNIQYF.

In this sample, this clone turned up a few times. The chain is built from TRBV9 and TRBJ2-3; D is unclear. Germline CDR1 is SGDLS and CDR2 is YYNGEE. V was trimmed by 4 bases and J by 4 bases, leaving 16 bases between them. The CDR3 runs 15 residues. Here the CDR3 DNA reads TGTGCCAGCAGCCCCGCACTGCTAGGAGCAGATACGCAGTATTTT. It specifies CASSPALLGADTQYF.

The chain couples TRBV28 to TRBJ2-2, with D possibly TRBD2 on 5 matching bases. V was cut by 10 bases and J by 3 bases, with 21 bases left in between. This CDR3 has 16 residues. CDR1 MDHEN and CDR2 SYDVKM come from the germline V gene. CDR3 DNA sequence: TGTGCCACCATAGAGGGTGGAAATCGACACACCGGGGAGCTGTTTTTT. Amino acid sequence: CATIEGGNRHTGELFF.

V and J are TRBV5-3 and TRBJ1-2, with a tentative D call TRBD1 (5 bases). TRBV5-3 is marked as an open reading frame, function uncertain. The CDR3 extends over 13 amino acids. Deletions cut 3 bases from V and 3 bases from J, with 9 bases between. The CDR3 is CARSSDRYYGYTF. Written as DNA, the CDR3 is TGTGCCAGAAGCTCCGACAGATACTATGGCTACACCTTC.

This chain connects TRBV2 to TRBJ2-6; no clear D. The V end was cut by 7 bases, the J end by 4 bases, with 14 bases between. The CDR3 totals 15 residues. Germline V CDR1 and CDR2: SNHLY, FYNNEI. DNA for the CDR3: TGTGCCAGCATTCCGGTGTTTGCCGGGGCCAACGTCCTGACTTTC. Its translation is CASIPVFAGANVLTF.

CDR3: CASSSGQGNTEAFF. CDR3 coding DNA: TGTGCCAGCAGCTCCGGACAGGGGAACACTGAAGCTTTCTTT. V usage is TRBV7-3 and J usage is TRBJ1-1; TRBD1 agrees at 8 bases. CDR3 size: 14 residues. Trimming removed 4 bases from V and 1 base from J; junction bases left unmatched: 2. Germline assignment: CDR1 SGHTA and CDR2 FQGTGA.

This chain links TRBV30 with TRBJ2-1; D gene unclear. Germline values: CDR1 GTSNPN, CDR2 SVGIG (reference sequence). The CDR3 length is 10 residues. Trimming pared 2 bases from V and 9 bases from J, leaving 5 bases between. Here the CDR3 DNA reads TGTGCCTGGAGTAGAGGTGAGCAGTTCTTC. It codes for CAWSRGEQFF.

The chain uses TRBV18 and TRBJ2-5; 10 bases match TRBD2. V gave up 3 bases and J gave up 5 bases; unmatched junction bases: 9. This CDR3 spans 16 amino acids. Germline V lookup: CDR1 KGHSH, CDR2 LQKENI. In DNA form, the CDR3 reads TGTGCCAGCTCACCCAATAGCGGGGGGCACGTTGAGACCCAGTACTTC. Encoded protein: CASSPNSGGHVETQYF.

This chain links TRBV5-4 with TRBJ1-5, with D possibly matching TRBD1 (6 bases). V shed 0 bases and J shed 4 bases, with 14 bases lying between them. Germline CDR1 reads SGHNT; CDR2 reads YYREEE (reference sequence). The CDR3 has 16 amino acids. The CDR3 DNA is TGTGCCAGCAGCTTGGCAGGTGGACAGCCAAATCAGCCCCAGCATTTT. It encodes CASSLAGGQPNQPQHF.

V gene TRBV30 combines with J gene TRBJ1-2, with 7 bases that match TRBD1. Germline V gene sequence: CDR1 GTSNPN, CDR2 SVGIG (reference sequence). CDR3 length: 14 residues. The V gene end was trimmed by 4 bases and the J gene end by 0 bases; junction bases not matched to a gene: 5. The CDR3 protein is CAWTMQGANYGYTF. The CDR3 DNA follows: TGTGCCTGGACCATGCAGGGGGCTAACTATGGCTACACCTTC. Full variable domain (rest looked up from reference TRBV30 and TRBJ1-2): SQTIHQWPATLVQPVGSPLSLECTVEGTSNPNLYWYRQAAGRGLQLLFYSVGIGQISSEVPQNLSASRPQDRQFILSSKKLLLSDSGFYLCAWTMQGANYGYTFGSGTRLTVV.

This clone is a singleton in its sample. The chain links TRBV4-2 to TRBJ1-2, with D perhaps TRBD1 (5 bases). This CDR3 spans 14 amino acids. Germline CDR1 reads LGHNA; CDR2 reads YNFKEQ. Trimming shortened V by 5 bases and J by 6 bases, and 16 bases separated the two germline ends. The CDR3 nucleotides read TGTGCCAGCAGCGAAGCAAGGGGCGTAAATGGCTACACCTTC. As protein: CASSEARGVNGYTF.

The gene calls are TRBV2 and TRBJ1-2, with TRBD1 matching 7 bases. Germline CDR1 SNHLY, CDR2 FYNNEI. CDR3 length equals 13 residues. V lost 6 bases and J lost 7; bases outside the gene matches: 8. CDR3 amino acids: CASSRDSPFGYTF. Written as DNA, the CDR3 is TGTGCCAGCAGCCGGGACAGCCCCTTTGGCTACACCTTC.

The chain employs TRBV4-1 and TRBJ2-3; D is possibly TRBD1 (6 bases). Per the germline V gene, CDR1 is MGHRA and CDR2 is YSYEKL. With 0 bases removed from V and 4 bases from J, the gap between germline ends came to 11 bases. The CDR3 has 15 amino acids. The CDR3: CASSQDAGDADTQYF. For the CDR3, the DNA is TGCGCCAGCAGCCAAGACGCAGGGGATGCAGATACGCAGTATTTT.

This sequence joins TRBV2 and TRBJ1-4, with 8 nucleotides matching TRBD1. The V gene's germline CDR1 is SNHLY and CDR2 FYNNEI. V lost 7 bases and J lost 7; bases outside the gene matches: 5. The CDR3 consists of 13 residues. The CDR3 nucleotides are TGTGCCAGCAAGGGGACAGGCGGTGAAAAACTGTTTTTT. Its protein product is CASKGTGGEKLFF.

The chain has TRBV19 and TRBJ2-2; 8 bases fit TRBD2. The CDR3 covers 16 residues. Germline CDR1 is LNHDA and CDR2 is SQIVND (reference sequence). After removal of 1 base from V and 6 bases from J, the junction contained 7 bases not matched to a gene. In DNA form, the CDR3 reads TGTGCCAGTAGTATAGGAACCGGACTAGCCCCCGGGGAGCTGTTTTTT. Encoded protein: CASSIGTGLAPGELFF.

The chain is built from TRBV7-2 and TRBJ2-7; 7 nucleotides align to TRBD2. The length of the CDR3 is 15 residues. Per germline, CDR1 SGHTA and CDR2 FQGNSA. V dropped 0 bases and J dropped 7; count of bases not matched to a gene: 9. This chain's CDR3 is CASSLAPGRAGEQYF. CDR3 nucleotide sequence: TGTGCCAGCAGCTTAGCGCCTGGGAGGGCCGGAGAGCAGTACTTC.

The V and J genes are TRBV4-3 and TRBJ2-7, with a tentative D call TRBD1 (6 bases). In germline, CDR1 is LGHNA, CDR2 YSLEER. The CDR3 is 15 amino acids. Trimming removed 0 bases at V and 4 bases at J, with 13 bases between. The CDR3 is CASSQESQGSYEQYF. In nucleotides, the CDR3 is TGCGCCAGCAGCCAAGAATCCCAGGGGTCTTACGAGCAGTACTTC.

The J gene is TRBJ1-1, the V gene TRBV19; tentatively, D is TRBD1 (5 bases). CDR3 length: 14 amino acids. Deletions cut 3 bases from V and 0 bases from J, with 8 bases between. Germline V gives CDR1 LNHDA, CDR2 SQIVND (reference sequence). The CDR3 DNA reads TGTGCCAGTAGTATCCCGGGGGTGAACACTGAAGCTTTCTTT. Amino acid sequence: CASSIPGVNTEAFF.

The chain couples TRBV10-3 to TRBJ1-2; 9 positions match TRBD1. Per the germline V gene, CDR1 is ENHRY and CDR2 is SYGVKD. Losses at the gene ends were 6 bases for V and 8 bases for J; bases not matched to a gene: 13. The CDR3 runs to 15 residues. CDR3 residues: CAIRSATRQGEGYTF. The CDR3 DNA reads as TGTGCCATCAGGTCGGCCACGCGACAGGGGGAAGGCTACACCTTC.

The genes are TRBV7-3 and TRBJ2-5, with no clear D. The V end lost 3 bases, the J end lost 2 bases, and 7 bases lay between the germline ends. The CDR3 has 13 residues. The germline V gene has CDR1 SGHTA and CDR2 FQGTGA. CDR3 DNA sequence: TGTGCCAGCAGCTTGAGGCAGCAAGAGACCCAGTACTTC. It is translated as CASSLRQQETQYF.

The V call is TRBV28, the J call TRBJ1-2; 8 nucleotides line up with TRBD1. This CDR3 contains 13 residues. Germline V lookup: CDR1 MDHEN, CDR2 SYDVKM. V was pared by 6 bases and J by 6 bases, with 6 bases of the junction left unmatched. CDR3 coding DNA: TGTGCCAGCAGACCGACAGGGGCTGATGGCTACACCTTC. Translating gives CASRPTGADGYTF.

This clone appeared a few times. The chain carries TRBV7-8 and TRBJ1-1; weak D call: TRBD1 (6 bases). CDR1 and CDR2 (germline): SGHVS, FQNEAQ. The germline V and J ends were trimmed by 3 bases and 4 bases, with 12 bases remaining between them. The CDR3 is 14 amino acids. The CDR3 loop reads CASSLGGGGTEAFF. In DNA, the CDR3 is TGTGCCAGCAGCTTGGGCGGGGGCGGCACTGAAGCTTTCTTT. The whole variable domain, filled in from reference TRBV7-8 and TRBJ1-1, reads GAGVSQSPRYKVAKRGQDVALRCDPISGHVSLFWYQQALGQGPEFLTYFQNEAQLDKSGLPSDRFFAERPEGSVSTLKIQRTQQEDSAVYLCASSLGGGGTEAFFGQGTRLTVV.